A single count supports the clone carrying this T cell receptor beta chain. Its antigen is not known. The CDR3 covers 15 residues. Germline lookup yields CDR1 SGHAT and CDR2 FQNNGV. The ends were cut back, 5 bases at V and 1 base at J, with 12 bases in the middle. The data are from a study of cytomegalovirus exposure and HLA in healthy donors. Study background: HLA-typed donors were the source of roughly 80 million unique TCRs held in an early data release.

The PCR employed 60 Vbeta primers together with 13 Jbeta primers. Assay used: immunoSEQ multiplex PCR; TCRdb lists only in-frame clones, some missing. The table lists some 170,000 clones, around 81% of them singletons. Study-level points and caveats: Presence/absence analyses took donor sequencing depth as roughly uniform. Despite most TCR sequences being rare, some public TCRs occurred in many donors.

The sequencing sample was made of PBMCs. The sequence derives from a woman younger than 45 in good health and CMV-seronegative. The chain links TRBV11-2 to TRBJ1-3; no clear D. The CDR3 nucleotides read TGTGCCAGCAGCACCACGTTGGCTTCTGGAAACACCATATATTTT. Residues: CASSTTLASGNTIYF.